This TCR beta chain emerged from a study of blood T cell repertoires in COVID-19. The overall study: Specimens from acute and convalescent COVID-19 originated in the United States, Italy and Spain. T cells, B-cell-depleted T cells, or PBMCs supplied cDNA or gDNA.

Losses at the gene ends were 2 bases for V and 0 bases for J; bases not matched to a gene: 9. The germline V gene encodes CDR1 GTSNPN and CDR2 SVGIG (reference sequence). The CDR3 consists of 18 residues. In the source study's methods: Quantification of nucleated cells was approximated via reference gene primer amplification. The method was immunoSEQ multiplex PCR; TCRdb's version includes in-frame clones alone and lacks a portion of them. The DNA gave D and trimming, while V, J and clone size come from that table. The sample gives 130,000 to 150,000 clones, over 65% of which show up once; 4.8% is in the top ten.

The clonotype originates from a human donor in a cohort sampled during active COVID-19. The J gene is TRBJ2-3, the V gene TRBV30, with TRBD2 matching 12 bases. Sequenced sample: peripheral blood. The CDR3 region is CAWSFTPGLAGSTDTQYF. CDR3 bases: TGTGCCTGGAGTTTTACGCCGGGACTAGCGGGTAGCACAGATACGCAGTATTTT.